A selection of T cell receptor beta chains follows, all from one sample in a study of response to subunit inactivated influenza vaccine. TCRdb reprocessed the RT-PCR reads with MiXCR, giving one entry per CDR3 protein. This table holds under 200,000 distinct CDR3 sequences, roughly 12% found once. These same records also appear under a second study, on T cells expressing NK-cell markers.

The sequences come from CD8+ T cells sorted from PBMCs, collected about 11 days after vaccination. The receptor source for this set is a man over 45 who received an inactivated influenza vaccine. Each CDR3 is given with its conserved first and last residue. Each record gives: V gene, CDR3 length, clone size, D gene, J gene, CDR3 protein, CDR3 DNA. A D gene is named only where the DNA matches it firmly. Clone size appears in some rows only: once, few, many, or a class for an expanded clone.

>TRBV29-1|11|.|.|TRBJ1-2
CSAFVGGGYTF
TGCAGCGCCTTTGTGGGCGGCGGCTACACCTTC
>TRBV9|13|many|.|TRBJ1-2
CASSVLGAYGYTF
TGTGCCAGCAGCGTTCTGGGGGCGTATGGCTACACCTTC
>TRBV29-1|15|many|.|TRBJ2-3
CSVEPRGSVTDTQYF
TGCAGCGTCGAACCCCGGGGTAGCGTTACAGATACGCAGTATTTT
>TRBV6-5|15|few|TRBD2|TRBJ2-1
CASSYSGVSYNEQFF
TGTGCCAGCAGTTACAGCGGGGTCTCCTACAATGAGCAGTTCTTC
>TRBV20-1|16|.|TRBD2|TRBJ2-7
CSASGLEASGSYEQYF
TGCAGTGCCAGCGGCCTGGAGGCTAGCGGTTCCTACGAGCAGTACTTC
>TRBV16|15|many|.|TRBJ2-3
CASSQWGGATDTQYF
TGTGCCAGCAGCCAATGGGGCGGAGCCACAGATACGCAGTATTTT
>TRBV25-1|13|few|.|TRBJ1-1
CASSEGGDTEAFF
TGTGCCAGCAGTGAGGGGGGGGACACTGAAGCTTTCTTT
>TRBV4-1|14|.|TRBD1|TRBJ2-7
CASSQRQGLEGQYF
TGCGCCAGCAGCCAACGACAGGGCCTTGAGGGGCAGTACTTC
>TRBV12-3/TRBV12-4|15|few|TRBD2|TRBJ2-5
CASSLFGLVGETQYF
TGTGCCAGCAGTTTGTTCGGACTAGTAGGGGAGACCCAGTACTTC
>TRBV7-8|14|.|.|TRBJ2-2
CASTSRLITGELFF
TGTGCCAGCACCTCCCGGCTAATCACCGGGGAGCTGTTTTTT
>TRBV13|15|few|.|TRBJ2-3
CASSFLANSTDTQYF
TGTGCCAGCAGCTTCCTTGCGAACAGCACAGATACGCAGTATTTT
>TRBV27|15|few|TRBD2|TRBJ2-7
CASSLWSSGRYEQYF
TGTGCCAGCAGTTTATGGTCTAGCGGGAGGTACGAGCAGTACTTC
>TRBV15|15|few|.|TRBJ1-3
CATSREVDSGNTIYF
TGTGCCACCAGCAGGGAAGTAGACTCTGGAAACACCATATATTTT
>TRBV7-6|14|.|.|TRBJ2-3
CASSLAGGGDTQYF
TGTGCCAGCAGCCTCGCTGGAGGAGGGGATACGCAGTATTTT
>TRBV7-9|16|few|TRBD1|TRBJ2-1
CASSSSGTGFYNEQFF
TGTGCCAGCAGCTCGTCCGGGACAGGATTCTACAATGAGCAGTTCTTC
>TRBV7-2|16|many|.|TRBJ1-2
CASSYPSGGGSYGYTF
TGTGCCAGCAGCTACCCCTCTGGTGGGGGTTCTTATGGCTACACCTTC
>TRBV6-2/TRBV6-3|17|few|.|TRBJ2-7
CASSSPGAGFYNYEQYF
TGTGCCAGCAGTTCCCCCGGGGCAGGTTTTTACAACTACGAGCAGTACTTC
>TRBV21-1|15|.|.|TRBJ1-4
CASRVRGPTNEKLFF
TGTGCCAGTCGAGTCAGGGGGCCAACTAATGAAAAACTGTTTTTT
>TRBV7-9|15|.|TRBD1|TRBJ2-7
CASSFPGQAFYEQYF
TGTGCCAGCAGCTTCCCCGGACAGGCTTTCTACGAGCAGTACTTC
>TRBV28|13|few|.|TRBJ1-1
CASSPLKNTEAFF
TGTGCCAGCAGCCCCCTGAAGAACACTGAAGCTTTCTTT
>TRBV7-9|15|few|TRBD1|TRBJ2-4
CASSDRVLGENIQYF
TGTGCCAGCAGCGACAGGGTTCTAGGGGAAAACATTCAGTACTTC
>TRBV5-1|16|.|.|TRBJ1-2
CASSLEQVPAYGGYTF
TGCGCCAGCAGCTTGGAACAGGTGCCTGCTTATGGTGGCTACACCTTC
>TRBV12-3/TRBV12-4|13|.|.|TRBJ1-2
CASSITEDYGYTF
TGTGCCAGCTCCATTACGGAGGACTATGGCTACACCTTC
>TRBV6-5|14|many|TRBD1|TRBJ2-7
CASSPGQGISEQYF
TGTGCCAGCAGCCCGGGACAGGGGATATCCGAGCAGTACTTC
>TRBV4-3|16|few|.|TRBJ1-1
CASSQDLGPMGTEAFF
TGCGCCAGCAGCCAAGACCTGGGGCCCATGGGCACTGAAGCTTTCTTT
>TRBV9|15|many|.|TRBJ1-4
CASSPLQTTNEKLFF
TGTGCCAGCAGCCCATTGCAAACAACTAATGAAAAACTGTTTTTT
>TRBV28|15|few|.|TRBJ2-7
CASSVARAHSYEQYF
TGTGCCAGCAGTGTAGCTCGGGCACACTCCTACGAGCAGTACTTC
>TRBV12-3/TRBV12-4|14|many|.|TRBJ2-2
CASSSQGPTGELFF
TGTGCCAGCAGTTCACAGGGTCCCACCGGGGAGCTGTTTTTT
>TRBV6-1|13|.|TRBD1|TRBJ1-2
CASRQGINYGYTF
TGTGCCAGCAGACAGGGGATTAACTATGGCTACACCTTC
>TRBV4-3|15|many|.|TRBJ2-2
CASSQGDTNTGELFF
TGCGCCAGCAGCCAGGGGGACACGAACACCGGGGAGCTGTTTTTT
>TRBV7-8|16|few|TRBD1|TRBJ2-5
CASSVYRGEGSETQYF
TGTGCCAGCAGCGTCTACAGGGGGGAAGGGTCAGAGACCCAGTACTTC
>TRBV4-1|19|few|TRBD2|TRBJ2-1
CASSQDRLAGGKGSNEQFF
TGCGCCAGCAGCCAAGATCGCCTAGCGGGAGGGAAGGGTAGCAATGAGCAGTTCTTC
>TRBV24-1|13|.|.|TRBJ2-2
CATSGRGSGELFF
TGTGCCACCAGCGGACGTGGGTCCGGGGAGCTGTTTTTT
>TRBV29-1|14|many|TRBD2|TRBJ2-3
CSVGSGISTDTQYF
TGCAGCGTTGGTAGCGGGATAAGCACAGATACGCAGTATTTT
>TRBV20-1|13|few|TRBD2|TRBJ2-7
CSARSRETYEQYF
TGCAGTGCTAGGTCGCGGGAGACCTACGAGCAGTACTTC
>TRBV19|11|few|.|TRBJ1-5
CATGFGQPQHF
TGTGCCACAGGGTTCGGTCAGCCCCAGCATTTT
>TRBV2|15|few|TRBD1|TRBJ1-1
CASSDDRAMNTEAFF
TGTGCCAGCAGTGATGACAGGGCTATGAACACTGAAGCTTTCTTT
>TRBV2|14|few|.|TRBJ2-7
CASSDRPVSYEQYF
TGTGCCAGCAGTGACCGCCCTGTTAGTTACGAGCAGTACTTC
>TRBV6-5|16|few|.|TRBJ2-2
CASSSPLGWNTGELFF
TGTGCCAGCAGTTCACCCCTGGGGTGGAACACCGGGGAGCTGTTTTTT
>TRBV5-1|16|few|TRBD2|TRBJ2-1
CASSFGSGGTYNEQFF
TGCGCCAGCAGCTTCGGATCGGGGGGGACCTACAATGAGCAGTTCTTC
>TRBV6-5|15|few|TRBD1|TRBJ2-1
CASSYTGTGLGEQFF
TGTGCCAGCAGTTACACCGGGACAGGGCTGGGTGAGCAGTTCTTC